The 17 T cell receptor beta chains reported below all come from one sample, sequenced in a study of blood T cell repertoires in COVID-19 (TCRdb year 2020). Preparation of the library involved the immunoSEQ multiplex PCR assay. As stored in TCRdb, this immuneACCESS dataset retains in-frame rearrangements with V and J assigned. A fraction of the clones does not appear; measured against another copy, unresolved V genes explain less than half of the discrepancy, and the remainder lacks a known reason. This sample comprises approximately 200,000 clones, 87% of them detected only once. Clones ranked in the top ten supply 2% to 2.5% of the sample. The source material was PBMCs or T cells enriched from blood (not recorded which). The receptors shown here come from a woman younger than 45 who had recovered from COVID-19.

V is TRBV3-1 (or the pseudogene TRBV3-2) and J is TRBJ1-2; 9 bases are a match to TRBD1. Germline V CDR1 and CDR2: LGHDT, YNNKEL (reference sequence). Trimming at V came to 6 bases and at J to 2 bases, leaving 7 bases not matched to a gene. The CDR3 sequence is 15 residues long. CDR3 DNA sequence: TGTGCCAGCAGACTACAGGGGGCGCGAAACTATGGCTACACCTTC. Encoded protein: CASRLQGARNYGYTF.

The V call is TRBV12-5, the J call TRBJ1-2; no reliable D call. This CDR3 has 13 residues. CDR1 and CDR2 (germline): LGHNT, FRNRAP. V was clipped by 3 bases and J by 8 bases, with 13 bases between them. The CDR3 sequence is CASGFRGMGGYTF. The CDR3 DNA follows: TGTGCTAGTGGTTTTAGAGGGATGGGAGGCTACACCTTC.

This clone appeared a single time. V and J are TRBV18 and TRBJ1-1; the D is unclear. V shed 2 bases and J shed 4 bases, with 5 bases lying between them. CDR1 is KGHSH and CDR2 is LQKENI in the germline V gene. The CDR3 sequence is 12 residues long. DNA of the CDR3: TGTGCCAGCTCACCAGGGCTCACTGAAGCTTTCTTT. The encoded protein is CASSPGLTEAFF.

This clone showed up just a few times. The chain employs TRBV7-2 and TRBJ1-2; D call uncertain. Between the trimmed V and J ends, which lost 0 bases and 0 bases, there was a span of 8 bases. The CDR3 runs to 15 residues. CDR1 is SGHTA, CDR2 FQGNSA, per germline. CDR3 DNA: TGTGCCAGCAGCTTAGCGCCCGGAGCTAACTATGGCTACACCTTC. It codes for CASSLAPGANYGYTF.

The CDR3 DNA is TGTGCCAGCAGCTTAGACCGAAGCGCAACTAATGAAAAACTGTTTTTT. Translation: CASSLDRSATNEKLFF. The V gene is TRBV7-2, the J gene TRBJ1-4; D ambiguous. The V gene's germline CDR1 is SGHTA and CDR2 FQGNSA. The CDR3 is 16 residues long. With 1 base removed from V and 0 bases from J, the gap between germline ends came to 9 bases.

This chain connects TRBV11-3 to TRBJ1-5, with 11 bases matching TRBD1. This CDR3 spans 14 amino acids. The trim removed 5 bases at V and 7 bases at J, leaving 4 bases unmatched. CDR1 and CDR2 from the germline V gene are SGHNT and YENEEA. CDR3 bases: TGTGCCAGCAGCCAGGGACAGGGGGAGCAGCCCCAGCATTTT. Protein product: CASSQGQGEQPQHF.

The J gene is TRBJ2-1, the V gene TRBV7-3; D not resolved. Germline V gene lookup returns CDR1 SGHTA and CDR2 FQGTGA. The CDR3 loop spans 12 amino acids. V lost 2 bases, J lost 13 bases, and 12 bases lay in between. CDR3 residues: CASSLPAQPQFF. CDR3 DNA: TGTGCCAGCAGCTTACCGGCACAGCCCCAGTTCTTC.

This chain links TRBV5-1 with TRBJ1-1, with D possibly being TRBD1 (5 bases). There are 14 residues in the CDR3. V was trimmed by 4 bases and J by 5 bases, leaving 15 bases between them. Germline V lookup: CDR1 SGHRS, CDR2 YFSETQ. In nucleotides, the CDR3 is TGCGCCAGCAGCCAAGGACACCCACGGACTGAAGCTTTCTTT. The encoded protein is CASSQGHPRTEAFF.

The rearrangement links TRBV29-1 to TRBJ2-1; 10 bases are shared with TRBD2. The CDR3 covers 14 residues. CDR1 is SQVTM and CDR2 is ANQGSEA in the germline V gene. J gave up 4 bases and V 6 bases, and 6 bases lay outside the gene matches. The CDR3 region has the DNA TGCAGCGTGGACAAGCGGGAGGGGTACAATGAGCAGTTCTTC. Translation gives CSVDKREGYNEQFF.

This chain joins TRBV27 and TRBJ1-5; no clear D gene. Germline V gene lookup returns CDR1 MNHEY and CDR2 SMNVEV (reference sequence). V was pared by 5 bases and J by 1 base, with 9 bases between. The CDR3 runs 14 residues. CDR3 nucleotides: TGTGCCAGCAGTCGGTCCGGGAGCAATCAGCCCCAGCATTTT. Encoded protein: CASSRSGSNQPQHF.

This chain joins TRBV4-3 and TRBJ1-1; a weak D match, TRBD1 (6 bases). Trimming left V 3 bases short and J 1 base short, with 18 bases between. CDR3 size: 17 residues. Looked up from germline, CDR1 is LGHNA and CDR2 is YSLEER. The CDR3, as DNA: TGCGCCAGCAGCCACCCCCCCTCCGGGACAACGAACACTGAAGCTTTCTTT. Protein product: CASSHPPSGTTNTEAFF.

This rearrangement joins TRBV24-1 to TRBJ2-2; TRBD2 might be the D (6 bases). The CDR3 totals 15 residues. Trimming took 9 bases from V and 4 from J, leaving 17 bases between them. CDR1 is KGHDR, CDR2 SFDVKD, per germline. Here the CDR3 reads CATQRRGRSTGELFF. For the CDR3, the DNA is TGTGCCACCCAAAGGAGGGGCAGGAGCACCGGGGAGCTGTTTTTT.

The chain links TRBV28 to TRBJ1-1; D not resolved. The CDR3 consists of 15 residues. Trimming removed 2 bases from V and 0 bases from J, with 10 bases in between. Germline CDR1 MDHEN, CDR2 SYDVKM. CDR3 region: CASSLPTVVNTEAFF. The CDR3 DNA follows: TGTGCCAGCAGTTTACCTACAGTAGTGAACACTGAAGCTTTCTTT.

The genes are TRBV7-9 and TRBJ1-2; the D is unclear. Germline CDR1 SEHNR, CDR2 FQNEAQ (reference sequence). The CDR3 is 11 amino acids. The V and J ends lost 1 base and 8 bases respectively, with 5 bases between them. CDR3 amino acids: CASSLVSGYTF. CDR3 nucleotide sequence: TGTGCCAGCAGCTTAGTTAGCGGCTACACCTTC.

This clone was seen a handful of times. CDR3 region: CASSRQLTGLGNTIYF. The CDR3 coding sequence is TGTGCCAGCAGCCGTCAATTGACAGGGCTGGGAAACACCATATATTTT. This sequence joins TRBV11-2 and TRBJ1-3; 7 nucleotides agree with TRBD1. The CDR3 sequence is 16 residues long. The V gene end was trimmed by 5 bases and the J gene end by 4 bases; junction bases not matched to a gene: 11. Germline CDR1 is SGHAT and CDR2 is FQNNGV. The full variable domain, completed using reference TRBV11-2 and TRBJ1-3, is EAGVAQSPRYKIIEKRQSVAFWCNPISGHATLYWYQQILGQGPKLLIQFQNNGVVDDSQLPKDRFSAERLKGVDSTLKIQPAKLEDSAVYLCASSRQLTGLGNTIYFGEGSWLTVV.

The rearrangement links TRBV18 to TRBJ2-2, with TRBD2 matching 7 bases. V was clipped by 3 bases and J by 0 bases; unmatched bases: 7. This CDR3 has 17 amino acids. Germline assignment: CDR1 KGHSH and CDR2 LQKENI. The CDR3 spells CASSPLSGKTNTGELFF. The DNA of the CDR3 is TGTGCCAGCTCACCTCTCAGCGGGAAAACGAACACCGGGGAGCTGTTTTTT.

This clone was seen only once. The chain uses TRBV6-5 and TRBJ2-1, with a tentative D call TRBD2 (6 bases). Trimming removed 6 bases at V and 6 bases at J, with 18 bases between. The CDR3 is 15 residues long. From germline, CDR1 is MNHEY and CDR2 SVGAGI. CDR3 DNA: TGTGCCAGCAGGGCCCAGCCGGGAGCGCTCAATGAGCAGTTCTTC. It specifies CASRAQPGALNEQFF.